This entry lists 18 T cell receptor beta chains sequenced from one sample in a study of regulatory T cells in long-lasting Graves disease (dated by TCRdb to the early 2020s). The time point label here, explained by the study, means: persistent/refractory GD, antithyroid drugs over 5 years with positive TRAb. For both TCR sequencing and RNA sequencing, RNA was extracted from PBMCs using TRIzol. Libraries were constructed by multiplex PCR. Instrument on record: Illumina HiSeq 4000. TCR beta libraries were built with iRepertoire HTBI primers and Arm-PCR amplification of CDR3 regions. The raw public reads went through TCRdb reprocessing: fastp at Q25, MiXCR clone calling, in-frame beta chains kept. Every distinct CDR3 protein forms one entry, paired with its most common genes and DNA. This sample lists about 660,000 distinct CDR3 sequences; 30% were detected once. Of the sample, roughly 41% falls within the top ten clones.

This specimen consisted of peripheral blood mononuclear cells (PBMCs), obtained when the disease was refractory, from a patient treated with antithyroid drugs. These receptors were taken from a female donor with Graves disease.

This clonotype was counted only a few times. The chain has TRBV6-2 or TRBV6-3 and TRBJ1-2; D possibly corresponds to TRBD1 (5 bases). V gave up 8 bases and J gave up 4 bases, with 8 bases separating them. CDR3 length: 11 residues. The germline V gene encodes CDR1 MNHEY and CDR2 SVGEGT. CDR3 residues: CASAQGYGYTF. The DNA for the CDR3 is TGTGCCAGCGCGCAGGGCTATGGCTACACCTTC.

A few counts support this clonotype. The chain uses TRBV6-1 and TRBJ2-7; D is perhaps TRBD1 (5 bases). Per germline, CDR1 MNHNS and CDR2 SASEGT. Trimming took 3 bases from V and 7 from J, leaving 10 bases between them. This CDR3 is built from 12 residues. CDR3 bases: TGTGCCAGCAGTGACAGGGTGGGGGAGCAGTACTTC. Protein sequence: CASSDRVGEQYF.

This clonotype showed up just a few times. This chain joins TRBV20-1 and TRBJ1-6, with D uncertain. V was shortened by 5 bases and J by 8 bases, with 13 bases between the two germline ends. Germline CDR1 reads DFQATT; CDR2 reads SNEGSKA (reference sequence). CDR3 length: 13 residues. DNA for the CDR3: TGCAGTGCTTGGACTTCTCCCTATTCACCCCTCCACTTT. It translates to CSAWTSPYSPLHF.

This clonotype has a handful of counts. The chain carries TRBV6-2 or TRBV6-3 and TRBJ1-2; D unclear. The germline V and J ends were trimmed by 5 bases and 5 bases, with 12 bases remaining between them. The CDR3 loop spans 13 amino acids. Germline values: CDR1 MNHEY, CDR2 SVGEGT. This CDR3 is CASSEAPQYGYTF. Written as DNA, the CDR3 is TGTGCCAGCAGTGAAGCACCCCAGTATGGCTACACCTTC.

J is TRBJ2-7 and V is TRBV7-2; maybe TRBD2 (5 bases). This CDR3 contains 15 residues. The germline CDR1 and CDR2 sequences are SGHTA and FQGNSA. Trimming left V 1 base short and J 1 base short, with 11 bases between. The CDR3 DNA reads as TGTGCCAGCAGCTTAGGGCCGGGAACGTCCTACGAGCAGTACTTC. Protein product: CASSLGPGTSYEQYF.

The V and J genes are TRBV7-2 and TRBJ2-6, with no clear D. V was clipped by 1 base and J by 0 bases, with 4 bases between them. The CDR3 covers 15 residues. Germline lookup yields CDR1 SGHTA and CDR2 FQGNSA. The CDR3 DNA is TGTGCCAGCAGCTTAGAGCGCTCTGGGGCCAACGTCCTGACTTTC. It is translated as CASSLERSGANVLTF.

This clonotype has only one observation. This chain links TRBV27 with TRBJ1-5; maybe TRBD1 (5 bases). Trimming took off 3 bases at V and 7 bases at J, with 10 bases between the two ends. This CDR3 is built from 13 residues. Germline lookup yields CDR1 MNHEY and CDR2 SMNVEV (reference sequence). CDR3: CASSFWDGQPQHF. DNA for the CDR3: TGTGCCAGCAGTTTTTGGGACGGCCAGCCCCAGCATTTT.

The chain carries TRBV27 and TRBJ2-7, with 9 bases that match TRBD1. Germline V gene lookup returns CDR1 MNHEY and CDR2 SMNVEV (reference sequence). The CDR3 is 13 residues long. V shed 6 bases and J 6 bases; nucleotides not matched to a gene: 6. The CDR3 is CASSPRTGAEQYF. For the CDR3, the DNA is TGTGCCAGCAGCCCCAGGACAGGGGCCGAGCAGTACTTC.

In this sample, this clonotype turned up many times. The rearrangement links TRBV28 to TRBJ2-5; possibly TRBD2 for D (5 bases). Germline-derived CDR1 and CDR2 are MDHEN and SYDVKM. Trimming stripped 4 bases from V and 5 bases from J, with 23 bases between. The CDR3 is 17 amino acids. CDR3 nucleotides: TGTGCCAGCAGTTCTTCTTCGGAGAGGGTGTCAACGGAGACCCAGTACTTC. It yields the protein CASSSSSERVSTETQYF.

This chain joins TRBV19 and TRBJ1-2; D uncertain. Trimming left V 6 bases short and J 8 bases short, with 16 bases between. CDR1 LNHDA and CDR2 SQIVND come from the germline V gene (reference sequence). CDR3 length equals 13 residues. CDR3 residues: CASSQTGSRGYTF. CDR3 nucleotide sequence: TGTGCCAGTAGCCAGACGGGCTCCCGGGGCTACACCTTC. The variable domain in full, completed from reference TRBV19 and TRBJ1-2, reads DGGITQSPKYLFRKEGQNVTLSCEQNLNHDAMYWYRQDPGQGLRLIYYSQIVNDFQKGDIAEGYSVSREKKESFPLTVTSAQKNPTAFYLCASSQTGSRGYTFGSGTRLTVV.

V usage is TRBV7-3 and J usage is TRBJ2-2; 13 bases are a match to TRBD2. The germline CDR1 and CDR2 sequences are SGHTA and FQGTGA. There are 17 residues in the CDR3. Trimming cost V 5 bases and J 3 bases; bases outside gene matches: 6. The CDR3 region is CASSLEGLAGHTGELFF. The CDR3 DNA is TGTGCCAGCAGCCTTGAGGGACTAGCGGGGCACACCGGGGAGCTGTTTTTT.

This clonotype was observed a handful of times. The chain combines TRBV12-3 or TRBV12-4 with TRBJ2-2; D gene uncertain. The CDR3 has 15 residues. Deletions cut 0 bases from V and 6 bases from J, with 11 bases between. The CDR3 DNA is TGTGCCAGCAGTTTAGCACCTCCGTCTGCCGGGGAGCTGTTTTTT. Translation: CASSLAPPSAGELFF.

The V call is TRBV9, the J call TRBJ2-4; D perhaps matches TRBD2 (7 bases). In germline, CDR1 is SGDLS, CDR2 YYNGEE. The CDR3 is 17 amino acids. V gave up 4 bases and J gave up 5 bases, with 22 bases separating them. The CDR3 loop is CASSLRGGGSGENIQYF. The CDR3 DNA reads TGTGCCAGCAGCTTGAGGGGGGGAGGGTCTGGAGAAAACATTCAGTACTTC.

The rearrangement joins TRBV9 to TRBJ1-4, with 7 bases fitting TRBD1. With V trimmed by 2 bases and J by 8 bases, 9 bases remained unmatched. CDR3 size: 15 residues. From germline, CDR1 is SGDLS and CDR2 YYNGEE. CDR3 DNA: TGTGCCAGCAGCGTCTTCGGACAGGTTAAGGAAAAACTGTTTTTT. The encoded protein is CASSVFGQVKEKLFF.

This clonotype showed up just a few times. This chain uses TRBV12-3 or TRBV12-4 with TRBJ1-6; D may be TRBD1 (6 bases). The V end lost 3 bases, the J end lost 6 bases, and 9 bases lay between the germline ends. This CDR3 has 14 residues. The DNA for the CDR3 is TGTGCCAGCAGTTTGGCACAGGGTAATTCACCCCTCCACTTT. This translates into CASSLAQGNSPLHF.

In nucleotides, the CDR3 is TGTGCCAGCAGTTTGCTGGGGAAAGGAAAAAACATTCAGTACTTC. Residues: CASSLLGKGKNIQYF. The chain combines TRBV27 with TRBJ2-4; D is uncertain. The CDR3 sequence is 15 residues long. Germline V gene data show CDR1 as MNHEY and CDR2 as SMNVEV (reference sequence). The germline V and J ends were trimmed by 3 bases and 4 bases, with 13 bases remaining between them.

The sample holds a few counts of this clonotype. The J gene is TRBJ1-4, the V gene TRBV3-1; 7 positions match TRBD1. The CDR3 runs 14 residues. The V gene's germline CDR1 is LGHDT and CDR2 YNNKEL (reference sequence). The V gene end was trimmed by 5 bases and the J gene end by 8 bases; junction bases not matched to a gene: 8. The CDR3 protein is CASSTQGLGEKLFF. The CDR3 bases are TGTGCCAGCAGCACACAGGGGCTGGGGGAAAAACTGTTTTTT.

This clonotype has just one count. The chain joins TRBV14 to TRBJ1-3; a possible D gene is TRBD1 (6 bases). The ends were cut back, 0 bases at V and 0 bases at J, with 15 bases in the middle. The CDR3 is 18 residues long. The V gene's germline CDR1 is SGHDN and CDR2 FVKESK. CDR3 nucleotides: TGTGCCAGCAGCCAAGATTCGGCAGGGGCCCTCTCTGGAAACACCATATATTTT. Translated: CASSQDSAGALSGNTIYF.